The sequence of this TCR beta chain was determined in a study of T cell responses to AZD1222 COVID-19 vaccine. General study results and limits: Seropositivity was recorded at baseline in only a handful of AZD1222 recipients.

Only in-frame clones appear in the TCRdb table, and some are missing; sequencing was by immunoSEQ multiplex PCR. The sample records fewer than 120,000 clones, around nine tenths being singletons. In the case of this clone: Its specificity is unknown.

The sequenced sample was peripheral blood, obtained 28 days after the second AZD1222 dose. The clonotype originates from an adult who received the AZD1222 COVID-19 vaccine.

CDR3 bases: TGTGCCAGCAGTGATTCGGGGGTTAGGACTGAAGCTTTCTTT. It translates to CASSDSGVRTEAFF. The chain links TRBV25-1 to TRBJ1-1, with D perhaps matching TRBD1 (5 bases). V lost 3 bases, J lost 5 bases, and 13 bases lay in between. CDR1 and CDR2 (germline): MGHDK, SYGVNS. The CDR3 contains 14 residues.